A single sample is the source of the 19 T cell receptor beta chains below, sequenced in a study of cytomegalovirus exposure and HLA in healthy donors. Assay: immunoSEQ multiplex PCR; the TCRdb copy retains only in-frame clones and omits some. The sample shows under 400,000 clones, around 90% of them seen only once. The material sequenced was PBMCs. The receptors were gathered from a young man in good health and CMV-seronegative.

This chain uses TRBV6-1 with TRBJ1-5; D remains ambiguous. V was pared by 1 base and J by 5 bases, with 15 bases between. Germline assignment: CDR1 MNHNS and CDR2 SASEGT. CDR3 length: 16 residues. CDR3 loop: CASSEGNGPRDQPQHF. Here the CDR3 DNA reads TGTGCCAGCAGTGAAGGTAACGGTCCGAGGGATCAGCCCCAGCATTTT.

The chain couples TRBV5-1 to TRBJ1-1; 8 bases are a match to TRBD1. The CDR3 is 15 residues long. The junction had 7 bases not matched to a gene; V was cut back by 3 bases and J by 3 bases. Per germline, CDR1 SGHRS and CDR2 YFSETQ. In nucleotides, the CDR3 is TGCGCCAGCAGCTATCAGGACAGGGAGGACACTGAAGCTTTCTTT. The encoded protein is CASSYQDREDTEAFF.

The gene calls are TRBV15 and TRBJ1-5, with D hard to call. CDR3 size: 14 residues. Trimming cost V 3 bases and J 0 bases, with 6 bases left between them. Germline V gene sequence: CDR1 LNHNV, CDR2 YYDKDF (reference sequence). The CDR3 loop reads CATSSEYSNQPQHF. For the CDR3, the DNA is TGTGCCACCAGCAGCGAGTATAGCAATCAGCCCCAGCATTTT. Variable domain in full (rest from reference TRBV15 and TRBJ1-5): DAMVIQNPRYQVTQFGKPVTLSCSQTLNHNVMYWYQQKSSQAPKLLFHYYDKDFNNEADTPDNFQSRRPNTSFCFLDIRSPGLGDTAMYLCATSSEYSNQPQHFGDGTRLSIL.

Here the CDR3 reads CASSFPNGMNTEAFF. CDR3 sequence (DNA): TGTGCCAGCAGCTTTCCTAATGGTATGAACACTGAAGCTTTCTTT. This sequence joins TRBV5-4 and TRBJ1-1; no clear D gene. Germline V gene data show CDR1 as SGHNT and CDR2 as YYREEE (reference sequence). V dropped 2 bases and J dropped 0 bases, with 11 bases sitting between them. The CDR3 is made up of 15 amino acids.

This clone was seen only a few times. This chain joins TRBV2 and TRBJ1-2; D possibly corresponds to TRBD1 (6 bases). V gave up 7 bases and J gave up 3 bases, with 15 bases separating them. CDR1 SNHLY and CDR2 FYNNEI come from the germline V gene. This CDR3 is built from 14 residues. The chain's CDR3 is CASNPIGGHYGYTF. Written as DNA, the CDR3 is TGTGCCAGCAATCCAATTGGGGGCCACTATGGCTACACCTTC.

For the CDR3, the DNA is TGTGCCAGCGGAGTCCATGGTAGCTCCAAGACCCAGTACTTC. The encoded protein is CASGVHGSSKTQYF. The rearrangement joins TRBV28 to TRBJ2-5, with D unresolved. Trimming took off 8 bases at V and 6 bases at J, with 19 bases between the two ends. Germline assignment: CDR1 MDHEN and CDR2 SYDVKM. CDR3 size: 14 residues. Combining the CDR3 with reference TRBV28 and TRBJ2-5 gives the whole variable domain DVKVTQSSRYLVKRTGEKVFLECVQDMDHENMFWYRQDPGLGLRLIYFSYDVKMKEKGDIPEGYSVSREKKERFSLILESASTNQTSMYLCASGVHGSSKTQYFGPGTRLLVL.

V and J are TRBV18 and TRBJ2-5, with D perhaps matching TRBD1 (6 bases). Trimming left V 3 bases short and J 2 bases short, with 13 bases between. Germline lookup yields CDR1 KGHSH and CDR2 LQKENI. The CDR3 has 15 amino acids. CDR3 coding DNA: TGTGCCAGCTCACCCGTTTCAGGGGTGCAAGAGACCCAGTACTTC. This sequence encodes CASSPVSGVQETQYF.

The rearrangement links TRBV5-1 to TRBJ2-1, with 13 positions matching TRBD2. The CDR3 runs 15 residues. With V trimmed by 4 bases and J by 7 bases, 5 bases remained unmatched. CDR1 is SGHRS, CDR2 YFSETQ, per germline. The CDR3 DNA is TGCGCCAGCAGCCCGACTAGCGGGGGGATTAATGAGCAGTTCTTC. Amino acid sequence: CASSPTSGGINEQFF.

The chain couples TRBV6-1 to TRBJ1-1; D may be TRBD1 (6 bases). The CDR3 has 13 residues. Trimming stripped 6 bases from V and 2 bases from J, with 10 bases between. Germline lookup yields CDR1 MNHNS and CDR2 SASEGT. CDR3 amino acids: CASRLDRNTEAFF. DNA of the CDR3: TGTGCCAGCAGATTGGACAGAAACACTGAAGCTTTCTTT.

The chain combines TRBV11-3 with TRBJ1-1, with D possibly matching TRBD1 (5 bases). Germline CDR1 reads SGHNT; CDR2 reads YENEEA. With 5 bases removed from V and 3 bases from J, the gap between germline ends came to 22 bases. CDR3 length equals 17 residues. The CDR3 bases are TGTGCCAGCAGCCCCACACGGGGGTGGGGAAAGGACACTGAAGCTTTCTTT. Its translation: CASSPTRGWGKDTEAFF.

The V and J genes are TRBV4-1 and TRBJ1-5; D perhaps matches TRBD1 (5 bases). The CDR3 runs to 19 residues. Trimming took off 4 bases at V and 0 bases at J, with 22 bases between the two ends. CDR1 MGHRA and CDR2 YSYEKL come from the germline V gene. The chain's CDR3 is CASSPRGSRPVYSNQPQHF. The CDR3 region has the DNA TGCGCCAGCAGCCCAAGGGGATCGAGGCCAGTTTATAGCAATCAGCCCCAGCATTTT.

V usage is TRBV7-2 and J usage is TRBJ2-3, with 8 bases aligning to TRBD2. Germline assignment: CDR1 SGHTA and CDR2 FQGNSA. The CDR3 loop spans 15 amino acids. V lost 2 bases and J lost 4; bases outside the gene matches: 5. As DNA, the CDR3 is TGTGCCAGCAGCTTACTGCGGGGGGTAGCAGATACGCAGTATTTT. Amino acid sequence: CASSLLRGVADTQYF.

This clone occurred a few times. The chain joins TRBV7-9 to TRBJ1-1, with TRBD1 identical over 8 bases. Trimming removed 4 bases from V and 0 bases from J; junction bases left unmatched: 4. CDR1 is SEHNR and CDR2 is FQNEAQ in the germline V gene (reference sequence). This CDR3 contains 15 residues. CDR3 residues: CASSSRDRMNTEAFF. CDR3 nucleotide sequence: TGTGCCAGCAGCTCACGGGACAGGATGAACACTGAAGCTTTCTTT.

The chain is built from TRBV7-9 and TRBJ1-2, with D maybe TRBD1 (5 bases). The germline gives CDR1 SEHNR, CDR2 FQNEAQ (reference sequence). This CDR3 is built from 15 residues. Trimming shortened V by 4 bases and J by 5 bases, and 17 bases separated the two germline ends. The CDR3 region is CASSSGNINTYGYTF. Here the CDR3 DNA reads TGTGCCAGCAGCTCAGGGAATATCAATACTTATGGCTACACCTTC.

CDR3 protein: CASSHTGTGARYEQYF. The CDR3 nucleotides read TGTGCCAGCAGTCATACCGGGACAGGGGCGCGATACGAGCAGTACTTC. This sequence joins TRBV7-9 and TRBJ2-7, with 10 bases lining up with TRBD1. Germline V gene lookup returns CDR1 SEHNR and CDR2 FQNEAQ (reference sequence). Unmatched junction bases numbered 12, after V lost 6 bases and J lost 4 bases. This CDR3 has 16 amino acids.

The J gene is TRBJ1-2, the V gene TRBV9; 8 bases are a match to TRBD1. Trimming removed 4 bases from V and 2 bases from J; junction bases left unmatched: 7. Germline V gives CDR1 SGDLS, CDR2 YYNGEE. The CDR3 loop spans 15 amino acids. The DNA of the CDR3 is TGTGCCAGCAGCCCCGGACAGGGCCTGAACTATGGCTACACCTTC. Protein sequence: CASSPGQGLNYGYTF.

V is TRBV6-6 and J is TRBJ1-2, with 9 nucleotides matching TRBD1. Germline V gene data show CDR1 as MNHNY and CDR2 as SVGAGI (reference sequence). The length of the CDR3 is 15 residues. J was trimmed by 7 bases and V by 5 bases; bases with no gene match: 11. The DNA of the CDR3 is TGTGCCAGCAGTGGGGGACAGGGAGAGAGGCGTGGCTACACCTTC. Translated, it gives CASSGGQGERRGYTF.

The CDR3 region has the DNA TGTGCCAGTAGTACCGCGGGGGGCGGCACCTACGAGCAGTACTTC. Translated, it gives CASSTAGGGTYEQYF. The chain has TRBV19 and TRBJ2-7; TRBD2 aligns across 8 bases. This CDR3 spans 15 amino acids. CDR1 is LNHDA and CDR2 is SQIVND in the germline V gene (reference sequence). The V segment lost 4 bases and the J segment 2 bases; nucleotides outside the gene matches: 7.

The chain uses TRBV30 and TRBJ1-1; D call uncertain. CDR1 is GTSNPN, CDR2 SVGIG, per germline (reference sequence). The CDR3 length is 13 residues. Trimming left V 4 bases short and J 5 bases short, with 14 bases between. The CDR3 loop is CAWNEGLGTEAFF. The DNA for the CDR3 is TGTGCCTGGAATGAGGGTTTGGGGACTGAAGCTTTCTTT.